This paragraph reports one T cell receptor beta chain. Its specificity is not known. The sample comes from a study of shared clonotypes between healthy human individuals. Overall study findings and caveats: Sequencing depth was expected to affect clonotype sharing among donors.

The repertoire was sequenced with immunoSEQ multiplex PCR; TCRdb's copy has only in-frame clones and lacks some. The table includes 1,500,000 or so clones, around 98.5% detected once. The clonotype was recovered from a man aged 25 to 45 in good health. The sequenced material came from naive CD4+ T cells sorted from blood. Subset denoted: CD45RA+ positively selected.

CDR3 in amino acids: CASSLRALGEQYF. The CDR3 DNA follows: TGTGCCAGCAGCTTACGGGCCCTCGGGGAGCAGTACTTC. This chain joins TRBV7-9 and TRBJ2-7; D unresolved. The CDR3 is 13 amino acids. The V gene's germline CDR1 is SEHNR and CDR2 FQNEAQ (reference sequence). V gave up 2 bases and J gave up 7 bases, with 12 bases separating them. Combining the CDR3 with reference TRBV7-9 and TRBJ2-7 gives the whole variable domain DTGVSQNPRHKITKRGQNVTFRCDPISEHNRLYWYRQTLGQGPEFLTYFQNEAQLEKSRLLSDRFSAERPKGSFSTLEIQRTEQGDSAMYLCASSLRALGEQYFGPGTRLTVT.